This TCR beta chain stems from a study of spatial heterogeneity in lung cancer. The overall study: Across tumor regions, counts of TCR transcripts showed a strong correlation with a T cell module score derived from matched bulk RNA-seq. Findings and caveats of the study: How many expanded intratumoral alpha and beta TCRs were present tracked the tumor mutation count, which was a count of nonsynonymous mutations. Ubiquitous expanded TCR counts tracked ubiquitous nonsynonymous mutations, and regional counts tracked regional ones.

TCRdb reprocessed the 5' RACE reads with MiXCR, giving one entry per CDR3 protein. The sample has about 13,000 distinct CDR3 sequences, 3% to 4% seen once. Documented time point: sample taken at primary tumor resection. This clonotype was seen ten or more times. As yet, its antigen is unknown. J gave up 5 bases and V 3 bases, and 8 bases lay outside the gene matches. The CDR3 is 15 residues long. Germline lookup yields CDR1 SGHDT and CDR2 YYEEEE. The material was lung tumor tissue, obtained at surgery. This chain joins TRBV5-6 and TRBJ2-5; TRBD1 agrees at 9 bases. The clonotype originates from a male donor with early-stage non-small cell lung cancer. CDR3: CASSYTGTGWETQYF. The CDR3 DNA is TGTGCCAGCAGCTATACCGGGACAGGGTGGGAGACCCAGTACTTC.